This T cell receptor beta chain is drawn from a study of cytomegalovirus exposure and HLA in healthy donors. Study-wide points: Overall, 164 TCR beta chains were annotated as cytomegalovirus-associated. Most sequenced TCRs were rare (though some public TCRs occurred in many donors). Testing in vitro showed a few CMV-associated chains specific for CMV antigens.

The PCR had 60 Vbeta and 13 Jbeta primers. Some clones are missing from TCRdb's copy, which holds only in-frame ones; the method was immunoSEQ multiplex PCR. Among about 55,000 clones listed, approximately 80% were seen once. As regards this clone: The antigen is not known.

V gave up 5 bases and J gave up 7 bases, with 17 bases separating them. CDR1 LNHDA and CDR2 SQIVND come from the germline V gene (reference sequence). The CDR3 covers 14 residues. Sequences were obtained from PBMCs. V is TRBV19 and J is TRBJ1-1; D not resolved. This clonotype was obtained from a female donor in good health and CMV-seronegative. CDR3 sequence (DNA): TGTGCCAGTAGTCAGATCGGGGAGGAACATGAAGCTTTCTTT. It specifies CASSQIGEEHEAFF.